Below, one T cell receptor (beta chain) is given with its context. This clone occurred a few times. This clone's antigen is unknown. No base quality values were provided; no much bigger clone lies one nucleotide off. The immunoSEQ Assay, a bias-controlled multiplex PCR, was used to amplify TCRbeta CDR3 regions from genomic DNA. As for the original processing: Nucleated cell counts per sample were estimated from amplification of reference gene primers within the assay. To quantify the absolute abundance of each unique TCRbeta CDR3 rearrangement, sequence reads were collapsed and filtered. For each sample, productive Simpson clonality was calculated by taking the square root of Simpson's diversity index across productive rearrangements. TCRdb carries this immuneACCESS record with in-frame sequences only. Its versions omit some clonotypes, under half of them owing to an unresolved V gene in the studies checked, with the rest unexplained. D and trimming come from the DNA, and the V and J calls and clone size come from that table. This sample gives 300,000 to 350,000 clones in total; roughly 90% of them show up just once. The ten top clones hold approximately 0.98% of the sample.

The data originate from a study of blood T cell repertoires in COVID-19 (dated by TCRdb to about 2020). Some background on the complete study: Samples from collaborators originated in the United States, Italy and Spain and spanned both the acute and convalescent phases of COVID-19. The dataset comprised deeply sampled blood TCRbeta repertoires from subjects exposed to, actively infected with, or recovered from COVID-19. The sample metadata nearly always contained a de-identified subject ID, COVID-19 status, age in years and sex. A freely available public database, intended as a resource for researchers studying the immune response to SARS-CoV-2, is where the repertoires were released. Where HLA class I and class II types were available, the types were taken from metadata supplied by the sample provider, not from assay-based typing. The prospective study material was composed of cDNA or gDNA derived from T cells, B-cell-depleted T cells, or PBMCs. Samples were obtained from the ongoing ImmuneRACE study (first 160 participants) and from about 1,300 subjects provided by 6 global collaborators.

From cysteine to phenylalanine, the CDR3 is 16 amino acids long. The CDR3 DNA has 48 bases and is translated from base 1. V drops 1 base and J drops 6 bases, leaving 13 bases in between. The germline V gene yields LGHNA for CDR1 and YSLEER for CDR2. One collaborating source in Seattle enrolled patients during active infection and followed them longitudinally through the course of disease. Collaborating institutions collected whole blood in K2EDTA tubes following their own protocols. For TCRbeta analysis, collaborator samples were shipped as frozen whole blood, as isolated PBMCs, or as DNA extracted from either sample type. General study outcomes and caveats: The quantity of clinical and demographic metadata differed by source and by participant and was supplied without curation.

Input material: peripheral blood. Recombination joined TRBV4-3 with TRBJ1-6; a weak D assignment points to TRBD1 (6 bases agree). This sequence originates from a woman aged 40 to 50 with COVID-19, enrolled during active disease. The DNA sequence follows: TGCGCCAGCAGCCAAGCGGGGGGGCGGACTAATTCACCCCTCCACTTT. This sequence encodes CASSQAGGRTNSPLHF.